This T cell receptor beta chain derives from a study of T-cell memory formation after mild COVID-19 (dated by TCRdb to about 2021). With respect to the entire study: TCR sequence clusters from the two donors were found to be largely donor specific. In two donors, T-cell clones that expanded and contracted after mild COVID-19 were tracked by sequencing TCRalpha and TCRbeta repertoires over time. Two young, previously healthy adult volunteers, one female and one male, were included in the cohort. Study-level results and caveats: SARS-CoV-2 specificity of the second-wave clones peaking on day 37 was not confirmed. The study included only a couple of mild cases, and larger cohorts that include severe cases with pre-infection samples were judged to be necessary. From day 15 to 85, contracting clones showed balanced CD4/CD8 phenotypes, whereas a second wave of clones that expanded from day 15 to 37 leaned towards CD4+. Contracting CD4+ clones appeared mostly in the CM and EM memory subsets, whereas CD8+ clones were enriched in EMRA. Some responding clones were found in pre-infection memory, which suggests that pre-existing cross-reactive memory T cells took part in the SARS-CoV-2 response.

Ficoll-Paque density gradient centrifugation was used to isolate PBMCs. In the case of this clonotype: No antigen is known for it. Per-nucleotide qualities are absent, and no much larger clonotype sits a single base away.

Sequencing used an Illumina NovaSeq 6000. cDNA libraries for TCRalpha and TCRbeta were prepared by 5'RACE using constant-segment primers, with sample barcodes and unique molecular identifiers added. RNA was extracted from every sample with Trizol reagent. Libraries were amplified in two PCR steps, with a second sample barcode and Illumina TruSeq adapters added in the second step. Libraries were sequenced on an Illumina NovaSeq with 2 x 150 bp paired-end reads. Regarding the original processing steps: With migec v1.2.7, reads were demultiplexed and then collapsed into UMI-guided consensus sequences. With mixcr v2.1.11, UMI consensuses were aligned to TRA and TRB V and J templates and assembled into clonotypes. A clonotype was counted as expanded or contracted only if both edgeR and NoisET called the change significant, with noise models trained on biological replicates. edgeR calls used a false discovery rate-adjusted p below 0.01 and a log2 fold-change threshold of 1. PCA with hierarchical clustering of max-normalized trajectories of the 1000 most abundant clonotypes was used as exploratory dynamics analysis. Separately sequenced CD4+ and CD8+ repertoires were used to assign a CD4 or CD8 phenotype to each responding clone. The raw public reads went through TCRdb reprocessing: fastp at Q25, MiXCR clone calling, in-frame beta chains kept. Each record represents a unique CDR3 protein, reported with the most common genes and DNA among its rows. In this record, the V and J calls reflect TCRdb's handling and not the investigators' own analysis. This sample is represented by 450,000 to 650,000 distinct CDR3 sequences; roughly 22% of them were singletons. Jointly, the top ten make up roughly 8.1% of the sample.

This clonotype originated in an adult woman who had mild COVID-19 (a few samples of this study predate the infection). The sample titles of this study are shuffled in the database, so cell type and time point are left out; the donor was told from shared clones. The sequenced material came from PBMCs or a T cell subset sorted from them (not recorded which).

CDR3 sequence: CATSTRTTREENIQYF. The sequenced DNA is TGTGCCACCAGCACGAGGACAACACGCGAGGAAAACATTCAGTACTTC. This sequence uses TRBV15 and TRBJ2-4; TRBD1 could be the D gene, as 5 bases match. From a lookup of the germline V gene (reference sequence), CDR1 and CDR2 are LNHNV and YYDKDF. V is reduced by 4 bases and J by 5 bases, leaving a spacing of 18 bases between them. From the cysteine through the phenylalanine, the CDR3 covers 16 amino acids. Only CDR3 DNA is held: 48 bases, read in frame from base 1.